The rows below give T cell receptor beta chains drawn from one sample of a study of patients and donors after allogeneic stem cell transplantation. From the RT-PCR reads, TCRdb called clonotypes with MiXCR, one entry per CDR3 protein. The data hold over 150,000 distinct CDR3 sequences, with around two fifths observed a single time. The specimen sequenced was blood, either unsorted or a sorted T cell fraction (not recorded which). The receptors shown here come from a human donor who was either an allogeneic HSCT recipient or a stem cell or donor lymphocyte infusion donor (not recorded which). It is not recorded whose cells these are; they may come from a transplant donor. Each CDR3 is given with its conserved first and last residue. D genes are given only for firm matches. Size is stated for part of the rows, as once, few or many counts, or as a class when the clone is expanded.

TRBV7-9	few	TRBJ1-5	-	TGTGCCAGCAGCGCCGACTTGGGGGGAGATCAGCCCCAGCATTTT	CASSADLGGDQPQHF
TRBV7-2	-	TRBJ1-6	-	TGTGCCAGCAGCCCCCGCGAGGCCCGAGAGTACTATAATTCACCCCTCCACTTT	CASSPREAREYYNSPLHF
TRBV15	-	TRBJ2-3	TRBD2	TGTGCCACCAGAGAACTAGCGGGAGCAGATACGCAGTATTTT	CATRELAGADTQYF
TRBV4-3	-	TRBJ1-1	-	TGCGCCAGCAGCCAAGGGACACAGAACACTGAAGCTTTCTTT	CASSQGTQNTEAFF
TRBV20-1	-	TRBJ2-3	-	TGCAGTGCTGCGAAACACCGGTGGTATAAAAATACGCAGTATTTT	CSAAKHRWYKNTQYF
TRBV5-1	few	TRBJ2-7	TRBD2	TGCGCCAGCAGCTTGGGCGTAGCGGGGGTTTACAACGAGCAGTACTTC	CASSLGVAGVYNEQYF
TRBV6-5	-	TRBJ1-4	TRBD1	TGTGCCAGCAGTTGGGGACAGGGGGATGAAAAACTGTTTTTT	CASSWGQGDEKLFF
TRBV28	-	TRBJ2-1	-	TGTGCCAGCAGTCCCCCCGGAACTACCCTTCCCTACAATGAGCAGTTCTTC	CASSPPGTTLPYNEQFF
TRBV12-3/TRBV12-4	-	TRBJ1-1	-	TGTGCCAGCAGTTTCTGGGCAGGAGGGGTGAACGTGGGCACTGAAGCTTTCTTT	CASSFWAGGVNVGTEAFF
TRBV13	few	TRBJ1-2	TRBD1	TGTGCCACCAACAGGGGGCAGGACTATGGCTACACCTTC	CATNRGQDYGYTF
TRBV6-5	once	TRBJ2-7	TRBD2	TGTGCCAGCGGGACTAGCGAAGTCTACGAGCAGTACTTC	CASGTSEVYEQYF
TRBV29-1	once	TRBJ1-3	TRBD1	TGCAGCGTTGGTATCAGGGGGGCAGCTGGAAACACCATATATTTT	CSVGIRGAAGNTIYF
TRBV10-3	few	TRBJ2-1	TRBD1	TGTGCCATCAGGAGGACAGGGGAGGTCAATGAGCAGTTCTTC	CAIRRTGEVNEQFF
TRBV5-1	few	TRBJ1-3	TRBD1	TGCGCCAGCAGCGCAGAGACAGGGGGCGCCGGAAACACCATATATTTT	CASSAETGGAGNTIYF
TRBV6-2/TRBV6-3	-	TRBJ2-7	-	TGTGCCAGCAGTCGAGACCGGTTCCAGCTTAAATCCTACGAGCAGTACTTC	CASSRDRFQLKSYEQYF
TRBV6-6	-	TRBJ2-7	TRBD1	TGTGCCAGCAGTTATGCGGGACAGGGCTTGAGGTACGAGCAGTACTTC	CASSYAGQGLRYEQYF
TRBV5-5	few	TRBJ2-1	-	TGTGCCAGCAGCTGGGACATTAGCTCCTACAATGAGCAGTTCTTC	CASSWDISSYNEQFF
TRBV5-5	-	TRBJ2-5	-	TGTGCCAGCAGCTTCCGAGGGAGTGAGACCCAGTACTTC	CASSFRGSETQYF
TRBV28	-	TRBJ2-7	TRBD1	TGTGCCAGCAAGGGACAGGACTCCTACGAGCAGTACTTC	CASKGQDSYEQYF
TRBV18	-	TRBJ1-2	-	TGTGCCAGCTCACCATCTCCAGAGTATGGCTATGGCTACACCTTC	CASSPSPEYGYGYTF
TRBV12-3/TRBV12-4	few	TRBJ1-2	TRBD1	TGTGCCAGCAGTGGGCGACAGGGGGCCTATGGCTACACCTTC	CASSGRQGAYGYTF
TRBV14	-	TRBJ2-7	-	TGTGCCAGCAGTCCAGGACATTACTACGAGCAGTACTTC	CASSPGHYYEQYF
TRBV25-1	once	TRBJ2-4	-	TGTGCCAGCAGTGGGACGGGCATTCAGTACTTC	CASSGTGIQYF
TRBV6-5	-	TRBJ1-3	TRBD1	TGTGCCAGCAGTTACTCTCCCGACAGGGGCTCTGGAAACACCATATATTTT	CASSYSPDRGSGNTIYF
TRBV7-6	once	TRBJ2-3	-	TGTGCCAGCAGCTTATGGACAGATACGCAGTATTTT	CASSLWTDTQYF
TRBV7-2	-	TRBJ1-1	-	TGTGCCAGCAGCCCGGAGCGCCGGGACGGAGAAGCTTTCTTT	CASSPERRDGEAFF
TRBV6-2/TRBV6-3	-	TRBJ1-1	-	TGTGCCAGCAATCCAACAACGGGCACCACTCCCGGCGAAGCTTTCTTT	CASNPTTGTTPGEAFF